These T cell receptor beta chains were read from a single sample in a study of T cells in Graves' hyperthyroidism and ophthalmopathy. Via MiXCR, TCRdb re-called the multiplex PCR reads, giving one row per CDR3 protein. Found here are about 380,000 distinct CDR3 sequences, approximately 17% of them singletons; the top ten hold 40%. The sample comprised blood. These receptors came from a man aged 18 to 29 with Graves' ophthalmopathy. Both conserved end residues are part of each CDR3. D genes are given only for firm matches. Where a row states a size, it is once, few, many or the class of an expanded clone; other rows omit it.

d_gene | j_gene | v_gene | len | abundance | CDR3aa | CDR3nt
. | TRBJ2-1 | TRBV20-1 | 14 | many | CSAALTGLDNEQFF | TGCAGTGCTGCCCTAACAGGGTTGGACAATGAGCAGTTCTTC
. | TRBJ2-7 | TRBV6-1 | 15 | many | CASSPRLYREDEQYF | TGTGCCAGCAGTCCAAGACTTTACAGAGAGGACGAGCAGTACTTC
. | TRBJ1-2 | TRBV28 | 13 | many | CASSSGLPYGYTF | TGTGCCAGCAGTTCGGGACTCCCCTATGGCTACACCTTC
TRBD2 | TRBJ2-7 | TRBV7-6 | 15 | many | CASSLSAGEGYEQYF | TGTGCCAGCAGCTTATCAGCGGGGGAAGGGTACGAGCAGTACTTC
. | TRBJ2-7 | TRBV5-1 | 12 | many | CASSFDSHEQYF | TGCGCCAGCAGCTTTGACTCCCACGAGCAGTACTTC
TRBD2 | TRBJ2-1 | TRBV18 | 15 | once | CASSPPGLLYNEQFF | TGTGCCAGCTCACCCCCGGGACTACTCTACAATGAGCAGTTCTTC
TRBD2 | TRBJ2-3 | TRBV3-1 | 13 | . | CASSRGGMFVQYF | TGTGCCAGCAGCCGGGGGGGGATGTTCGTGCAGTATTTT
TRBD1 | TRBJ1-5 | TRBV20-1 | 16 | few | CSARESGQGYNQPQHF | TGCAGTGCTAGAGAATCAGGACAGGGATACAATCAGCCCCAGCATTTT
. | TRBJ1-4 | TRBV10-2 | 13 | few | CASSMWPNEKLFF | TGCGCCAGCAGTATGTGGCCTAATGAAAAACTGTTTTTT
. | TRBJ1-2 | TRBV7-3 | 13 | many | CASSLSREGGYTF | TGTGCCAGCAGCTTAAGTAGGGAGGGAGGCTACACCTTC
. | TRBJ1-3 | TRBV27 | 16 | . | CASSLSSGGSVNTIYF | TGTGCCAGCAGTTTATCATCTGGCGGGTCCGTAAACACCATATATTTT
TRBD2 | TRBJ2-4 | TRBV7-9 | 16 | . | CASSLQAGVAKNIQYF | TGTGCCAGCAGCTTACAGGCGGGGGTAGCCAAAAACATTCAGTACTTC
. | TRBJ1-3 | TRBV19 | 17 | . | CATKPTGSLISGNTIYF | TGTGCCACCAAACCCACAGGGAGCCTAATCTCTGGAAACACCATATATTTT
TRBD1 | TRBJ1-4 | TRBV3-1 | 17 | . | CASSLGQGVTTNEKLFF | TGTGCCAGCAGCCTCGGACAGGGGGTTACAACTAATGAAAAACTGTTTTTT
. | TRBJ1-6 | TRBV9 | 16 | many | CASSAGGGADNSPLHF | TGTGCCAGCAGCGCCGGGGGTGGGGCCGATAATTCACCCCTCCACTTT
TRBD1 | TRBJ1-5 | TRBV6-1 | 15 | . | CASSRYRGLGQPQHF | TGTGCCAGCAGTCGTTACAGGGGGCTCGGTCAGCCCCAGCATTTT
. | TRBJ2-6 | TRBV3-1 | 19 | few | CASSHGPSGEVSGANVLTF | TGTGCCAGCAGCCATGGCCCATCAGGGGAGGTCTCTGGGGCCAACGTCCTGACTTTC
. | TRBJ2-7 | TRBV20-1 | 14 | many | CSARDLGHTYEQYF | TGCAGTGCTAGAGATCTGGGACACACCTACGAGCAGTACTTC
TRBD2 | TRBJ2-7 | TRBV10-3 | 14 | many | CAILSASGGYEQYF | TGTGCCATCCTAAGCGCCAGCGGGGGCTACGAGCAGTACTTC
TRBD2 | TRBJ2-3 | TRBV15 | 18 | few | CATSSLRGAGGSTDTQYF | TGTGCCACCAGCAGCCTAAGAGGGGCGGGGGGCAGCACAGATACGCAGTATTTT
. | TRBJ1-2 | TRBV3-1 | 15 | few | CASSRTPQPNYGYTF | TGTGCCAGCAGCCGAACTCCACAGCCCAACTATGGCTACACCTTC
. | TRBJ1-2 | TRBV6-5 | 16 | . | CASSYDGGTANYGYTF | TGTGCCAGCAGTTACGATGGAGGGACTGCTAACTATGGCTACACCTTC
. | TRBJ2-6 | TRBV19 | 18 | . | CASSINFPDDSGANVLTF | TGTGCCAGTAGTATAAATTTTCCAGACGACTCTGGGGCCAACGTCCTGACTTTC
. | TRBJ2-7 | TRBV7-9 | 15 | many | CASSLGRVVSYEQYF | TGTGCCAGCAGCCTTGGCCGGGTCGTATCCTACGAGCAGTACTTC
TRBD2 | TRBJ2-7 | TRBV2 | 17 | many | CASSENVPSGGASEQYF | TGTGCCAGCAGTGAAAATGTTCCTAGCGGGGGGGCGAGCGAGCAGTACTTC
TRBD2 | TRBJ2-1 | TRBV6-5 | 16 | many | CASSYSTSGGLDEQFF | TGTGCCAGCAGTTACTCGACTAGCGGGGGGTTAGATGAGCAGTTCTTC
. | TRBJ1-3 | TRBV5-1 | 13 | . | CASSGVTGNTIYF | TGCGCCAGCAGCGGTGTCACTGGAAACACCATATATTTT
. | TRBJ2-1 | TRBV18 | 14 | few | CASSPRDISDEQFF | TGTGCCAGCTCACCGCGGGACATCAGCGATGAGCAGTTCTTC
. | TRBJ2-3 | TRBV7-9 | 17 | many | CASSTTGARLSTDTQYF | TGTGCCAGCAGCACCACCGGGGCTAGACTAAGCACAGATACGCAGTATTTT
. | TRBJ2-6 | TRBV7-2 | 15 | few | CASSGGTSGANVLTF | TGTGCCAGCAGCGGAGGGACGTCTGGGGCCAACGTCCTGACTTTC
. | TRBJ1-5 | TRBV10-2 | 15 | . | CASSWSRIGNQPQHF | TGCGCCAGCAGCTGGTCCCGTATAGGCAATCAGCCCCAGCATTTT
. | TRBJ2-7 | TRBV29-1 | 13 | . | CSVAKQGSYEQYF | TGCAGCGTTGCTAAACAGGGCTCCTACGAGCAGTACTTC
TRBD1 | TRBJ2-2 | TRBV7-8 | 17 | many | CASSLPGQGANTGELFF | TGTGCCAGCAGCTTACCGGGACAGGGGGCCAACACCGGGGAGCTGTTTTTT
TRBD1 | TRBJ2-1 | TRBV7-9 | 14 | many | CASSLGAGGDEQFF | TGTGCCAGCAGCTTAGGGGCAGGGGGAGATGAGCAGTTCTTC
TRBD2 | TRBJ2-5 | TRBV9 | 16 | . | CASSVAGGGAKETQYF | TGTGCCAGCAGCGTAGCGGGCGGGGGGGCCAAAGAGACCCAGTACTTC
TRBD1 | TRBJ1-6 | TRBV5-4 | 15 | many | CASSLDQGGQSPLHF | TGTGCCAGCAGCTTGGATCAAGGGGGCCAATCACCCCTCCACTTT
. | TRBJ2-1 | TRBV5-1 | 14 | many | CASSLGPQGNEQFF | TGCGCCAGCAGCTTAGGGCCACAAGGTAATGAGCAGTTCTTC
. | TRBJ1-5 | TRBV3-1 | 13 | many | CASSQDNNQPQHF | TGTGCCAGCAGCCAAGATAACAATCAGCCCCAGCATTTT
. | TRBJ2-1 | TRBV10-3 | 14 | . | CAGGGAGSYNEQFF | TGTGCCGGAGGGGGGGCCGGGTCCTACAATGAGCAGTTCTTC
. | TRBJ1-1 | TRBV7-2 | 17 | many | CASSPSGLLKMNTEAFF | TGTGCCAGCAGCCCCTCCGGACTGCTAAAAATGAACACTGAAGCTTTCTTT
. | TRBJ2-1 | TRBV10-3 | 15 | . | CAISDPGLSPNEQFF | TGTGCCATCAGTGACCCCGGACTATCCCCCAATGAGCAGTTCTTC
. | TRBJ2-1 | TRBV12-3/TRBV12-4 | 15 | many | CASSFVGASYNEQFF | TGTGCCAGCAGTTTCGTCGGGGCCTCCTACAATGAGCAGTTCTTC
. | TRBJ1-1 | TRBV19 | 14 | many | CASSIVGRNTEAFF | TGTGCCAGTAGTATCGTAGGACGGAACACTGAAGCTTTCTTT
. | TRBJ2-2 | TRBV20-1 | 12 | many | CRAGGNTGELFF | TGCCGGGCCGGGGGGAACACCGGGGAGCTGTTTTTT
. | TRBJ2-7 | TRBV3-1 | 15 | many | CASSLRGVNSYEQYF | TGTGCCAGCAGCCTGAGAGGAGTAAACTCCTACGAGCAGTACTTC
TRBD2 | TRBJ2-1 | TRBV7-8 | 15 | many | CASSYGGGARNEQFF | TGTGCCAGCAGCTACGGCGGGGGGGCAAGGAATGAGCAGTTCTTC
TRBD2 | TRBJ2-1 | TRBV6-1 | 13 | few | CASRAGGWNEQFF | TGTGCCAGCAGGGCGGGGGGGTGGAATGAGCAGTTCTTC
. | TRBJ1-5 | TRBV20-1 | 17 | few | CSADPGGGGHSNQPQHF | TGCAGTGCAGACCCTGGGGGGGGCGGCCATAGCAATCAGCCCCAGCATTTT
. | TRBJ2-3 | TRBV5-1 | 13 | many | CASSLLDSDTQYF | TGCGCCAGCAGCTTACTCGACTCGGATACGCAGTATTTT
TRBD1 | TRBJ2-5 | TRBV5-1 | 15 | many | CASSLGTGGQETQYF | TGTGCCAGCAGTTTAGGGACAGGGGGCCAAGAGACCCAGTACTTC
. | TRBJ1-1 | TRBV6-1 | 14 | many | CASIERRRNTEAFF | TGTGCCAGCATTGAGAGGAGGAGGAACACTGAAGCTTTCTTT
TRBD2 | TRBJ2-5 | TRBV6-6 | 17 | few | CASSYSMAAGGKETQYF | TGTGCCAGCAGTTACTCGATGGCAGCGGGGGGAAAAGAGACCCAGTACTTC
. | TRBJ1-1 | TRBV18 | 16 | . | CASSPGGTGASTEAFF | TGTGCCAGCTCACCAGGAGGGACGGGGGCGAGTACTGAAGCTTTCTTT
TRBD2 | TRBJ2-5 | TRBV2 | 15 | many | CASTRAGWREETQYF | TGTGCCAGCACCAGAGCGGGATGGAGGGAAGAGACCCAGTACTTC
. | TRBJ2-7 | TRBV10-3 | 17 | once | CAISESMIVRDSYEQYF | TGTGCCATCAGTGAGTCGATGATTGTGCGGGACTCCTACGAGCAGTACTTC